This T cell receptor (beta chain) was sequenced in a study of shared clonotypes between healthy human individuals. Study summary: Ranging from 18 to 49 in age, donors were a couple of women and three men.

Trimming shortened V by 7 bases and J by 9 bases, and 19 bases separated the two germline ends. Germline CDR1 MNHNY, CDR2 SVGAGI (reference sequence). The CDR3 sequence is 15 residues long. Each replicate PCR on the sorted subsets used 150 to 200 ng DNA (around 31,000 T cell genomes). The method was immunoSEQ multiplex PCR; TCRdb's version includes in-frame clones alone and lacks a portion of them. The sample records millions of clones, 85% to 95% being singletons. Source material: naive CD4+ T cells sorted from blood. The subset denotes: CD45RA+ positively selected. V gene TRBV6-6 combines with J gene TRBJ1-6, with D maybe TRBD1 (6 bases). The receptor was isolated from a man younger than 35 in good health. CDR3 in amino acids: CASTPRGGGGSPLHF. CDR3 DNA sequence: TGTGCCAGCACCCCAAGGGGAGGGGGTGGTTCACCCCTCCACTTT.